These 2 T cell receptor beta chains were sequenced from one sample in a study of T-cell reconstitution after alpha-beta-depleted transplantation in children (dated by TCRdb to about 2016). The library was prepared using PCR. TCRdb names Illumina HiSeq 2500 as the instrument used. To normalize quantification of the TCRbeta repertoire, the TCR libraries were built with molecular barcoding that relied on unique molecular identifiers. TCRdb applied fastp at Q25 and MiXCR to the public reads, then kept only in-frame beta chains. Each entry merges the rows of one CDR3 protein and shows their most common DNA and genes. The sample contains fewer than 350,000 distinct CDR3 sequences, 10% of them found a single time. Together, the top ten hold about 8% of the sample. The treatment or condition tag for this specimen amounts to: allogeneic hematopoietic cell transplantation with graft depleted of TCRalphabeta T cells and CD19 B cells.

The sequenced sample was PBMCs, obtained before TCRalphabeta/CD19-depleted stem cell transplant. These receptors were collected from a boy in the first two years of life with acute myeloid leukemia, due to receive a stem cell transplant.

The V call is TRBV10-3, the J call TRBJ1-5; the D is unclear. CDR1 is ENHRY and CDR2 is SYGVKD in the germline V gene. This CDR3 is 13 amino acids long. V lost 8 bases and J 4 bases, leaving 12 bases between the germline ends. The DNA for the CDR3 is TGTGCCATCTCGCAGGAGACAAATCAGCCCCAGCATTTT. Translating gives CAISQETNQPQHF.

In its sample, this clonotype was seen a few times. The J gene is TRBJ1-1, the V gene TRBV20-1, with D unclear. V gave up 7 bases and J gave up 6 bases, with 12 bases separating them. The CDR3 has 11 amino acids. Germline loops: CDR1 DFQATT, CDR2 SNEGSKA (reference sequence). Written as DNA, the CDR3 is TGCAGTGGAGGAGGAATTCCTGAAGCTTTCTTT. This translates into CSGGGIPEAFF.